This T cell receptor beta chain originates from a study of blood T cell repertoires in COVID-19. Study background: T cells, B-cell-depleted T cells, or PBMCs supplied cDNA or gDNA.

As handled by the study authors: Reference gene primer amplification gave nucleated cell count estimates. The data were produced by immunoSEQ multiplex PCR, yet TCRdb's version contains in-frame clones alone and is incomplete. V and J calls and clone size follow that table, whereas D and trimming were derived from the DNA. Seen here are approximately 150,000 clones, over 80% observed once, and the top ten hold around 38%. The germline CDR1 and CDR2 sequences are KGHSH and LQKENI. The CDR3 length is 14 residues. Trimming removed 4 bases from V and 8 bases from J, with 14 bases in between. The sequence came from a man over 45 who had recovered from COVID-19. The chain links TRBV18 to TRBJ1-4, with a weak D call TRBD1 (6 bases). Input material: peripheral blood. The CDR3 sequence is CASSRQGLTEKLFF. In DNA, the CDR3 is TGTGCCAGCTCACGGCAGGGGTTAACGGAAAAACTGTTTTTT.